One and the same sample provided the 8 T cell receptor beta chains below, sequenced in a study of control samples from healthy donors and cancer patients. This table comes from immunoSEQ multiplex PCR, and its TCRdb copy is limited to in-frame clones, with some not included. The data hold about 120,000 clones, with about 89% observed a single time. Material: blood. The receptor source for this set is a man aged 45-65 years in good health.

The chain employs TRBV7-8 and TRBJ2-3; 10 bases fit TRBD2. With 5 bases clipped from V and 2 bases from J, the junction kept 4 bases outside the gene matches. The CDR3 consists of 15 residues. CDR1 is SGHVS and CDR2 is FQNEAQ in the germline V gene. The CDR3 is CASSKAGGFTDTQYF. The CDR3 DNA sequence: TGTGCCAGCAGCAAAGCGGGGGGGTTCACAGATACGCAGTATTTT. Variable domain in full (rest from reference TRBV7-8 and TRBJ2-3): GAGVSQSPRYKVAKRGQDVALRCDPISGHVSLFWYQQALGQGPEFLTYFQNEAQLDKSGLPSDRFFAERPEGSVSTLKIQRTQQEDSAVYLCASSKAGGFTDTQYFGPGTRLTVL.

J is TRBJ2-2 and V is TRBV5-1, with TRBD1 matching 9 bases. The J segment lost 6 bases and the V segment lost 4 bases, leaving 10 bases of the junction unmatched. From germline, CDR1 is SGHRS and CDR2 YFSETQ. The CDR3 has 16 residues. CDR3: CASSVSGQGVSGELFF. The CDR3 DNA sequence: TGCGCCAGCAGCGTCTCGGGACAGGGAGTCTCCGGGGAGCTGTTTTTT.

This chain joins TRBV29-1 and TRBJ1-5, with D perhaps TRBD1 (6 bases). CDR3 length: 16 residues. Germline loops: CDR1 SQVTM, CDR2 ANQGSEA. Trimming left V 5 bases short and J 0 bases short, with 17 bases between. The CDR3 nucleotides are TGCAGCGTTCTATGGGCCACAGGGATTAGCAATCAGCCCCAGCATTTT. Protein: CSVLWATGISNQPQHF.

V usage is TRBV7-9 and J usage is TRBJ1-6; 9 nucleotides align to TRBD1. In germline, CDR1 is SEHNR, CDR2 FQNEAQ (reference sequence). The CDR3 has 14 amino acids. The V segment lost 0 bases and the J segment 12 bases; nucleotides outside the gene matches: 3. In nucleotides, the CDR3 is TGTGCCAGCAGCTTAGCCGGACAGGGGCTACCCCTCCACTTT. Its protein product is CASSLAGQGLPLHF.

The chain has TRBV30 and TRBJ2-3, with D uncertain. CDR1 and CDR2 (germline): GTSNPN, SVGIG (reference sequence). This CDR3 is built from 12 residues. The V end lost 3 bases, the J end lost 4 bases, and 8 bases lay between the germline ends. The CDR3 region has the DNA TGTGCCTGGAGAGGACCAGCAGATACGCAGTATTTT. Its protein is CAWRGPADTQYF.

The chain employs TRBV5-4 and TRBJ2-2; 8 bases are shared with TRBD1. This CDR3 has 14 amino acids. Per germline, CDR1 SGHNT and CDR2 YYREEE (reference sequence). V dropped 6 bases and J dropped 4; count of bases not matched to a gene: 5. DNA of the CDR3: TGTGCCAGCACAGGGGGCCTGGGCACCGGGGAGCTGTTTTTT. This gives the protein CASTGGLGTGELFF.

This clone has only a few counts. The chain is built from TRBV7-9 and TRBJ2-7; tentatively, D is TRBD1 (6 bases). The germline V gene has CDR1 SEHNR and CDR2 FQNEAQ (reference sequence). The CDR3 has 12 amino acids. Trimming pared 3 bases from V and 7 bases from J, leaving 10 bases between. Here the CDR3 reads CASSFHQGEQYF. In DNA form, the CDR3 reads TGTGCCAGCAGCTTTCATCAGGGGGAGCAGTACTTC.

The chain combines TRBV20-1 with TRBJ2-7, with TRBD1 matching 9 bases. With 6 bases clipped from V and 6 bases from J, the junction kept 3 bases outside the gene matches. The CDR3 is made up of 11 amino acids. Per germline, CDR1 DFQATT and CDR2 SNEGSKA (reference sequence). CDR3 protein: CSAKTGGEQYF. The CDR3 nucleotides read TGCAGTGCCAAGACAGGGGGCGAGCAGTACTTC.